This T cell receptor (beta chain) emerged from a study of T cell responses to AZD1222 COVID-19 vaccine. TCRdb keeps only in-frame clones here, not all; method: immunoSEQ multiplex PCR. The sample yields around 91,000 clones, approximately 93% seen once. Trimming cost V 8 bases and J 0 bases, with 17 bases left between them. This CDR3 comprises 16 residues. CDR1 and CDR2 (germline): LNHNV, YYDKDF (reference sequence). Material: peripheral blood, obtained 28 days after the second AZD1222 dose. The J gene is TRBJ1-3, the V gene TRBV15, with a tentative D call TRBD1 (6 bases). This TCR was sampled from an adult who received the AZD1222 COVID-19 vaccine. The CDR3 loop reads CATGEGQGSSGNTIYF. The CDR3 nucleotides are TGTGCCACCGGGGAGGGACAAGGGAGCTCTGGAAACACCATATATTTT.